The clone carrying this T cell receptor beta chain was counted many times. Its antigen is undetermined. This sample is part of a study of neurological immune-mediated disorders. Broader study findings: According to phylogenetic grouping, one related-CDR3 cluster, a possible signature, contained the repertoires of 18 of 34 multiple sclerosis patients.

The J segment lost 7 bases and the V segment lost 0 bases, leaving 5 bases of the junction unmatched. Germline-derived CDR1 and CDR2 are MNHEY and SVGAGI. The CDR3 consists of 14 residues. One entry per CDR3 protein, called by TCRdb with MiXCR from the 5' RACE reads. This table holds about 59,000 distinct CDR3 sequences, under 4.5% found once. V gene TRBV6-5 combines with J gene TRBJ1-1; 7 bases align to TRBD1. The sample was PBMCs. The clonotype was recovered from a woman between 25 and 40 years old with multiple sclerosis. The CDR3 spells CASSYSGQTLEAFF. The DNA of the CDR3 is TGTGCCAGCAGTTACTCGGGACAGACGCTTGAAGCTTTCTTT.